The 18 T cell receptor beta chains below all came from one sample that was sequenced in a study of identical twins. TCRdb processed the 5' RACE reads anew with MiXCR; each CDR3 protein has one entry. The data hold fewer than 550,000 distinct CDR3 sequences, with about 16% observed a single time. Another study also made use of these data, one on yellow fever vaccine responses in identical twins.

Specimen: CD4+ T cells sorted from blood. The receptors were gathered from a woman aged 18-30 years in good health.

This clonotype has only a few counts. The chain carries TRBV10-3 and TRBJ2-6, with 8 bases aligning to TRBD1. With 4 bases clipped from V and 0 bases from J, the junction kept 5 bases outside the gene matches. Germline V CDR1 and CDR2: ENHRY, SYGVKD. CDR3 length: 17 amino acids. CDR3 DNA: TGTGCCATCAGTGCGGCAGGGGGCGGCTCTGGGGCCAACGTCCTGACTTTC. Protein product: CAISAAGGGSGANVLTF.

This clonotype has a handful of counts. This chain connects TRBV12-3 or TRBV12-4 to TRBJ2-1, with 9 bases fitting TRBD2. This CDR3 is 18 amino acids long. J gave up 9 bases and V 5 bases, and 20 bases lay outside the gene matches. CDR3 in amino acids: CASSLAVGAGGSRGEQFF. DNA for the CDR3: TGTGCCAGCAGTCTGGCGGTGGGAGCGGGAGGATCACGGGGTGAGCAGTTCTTC.

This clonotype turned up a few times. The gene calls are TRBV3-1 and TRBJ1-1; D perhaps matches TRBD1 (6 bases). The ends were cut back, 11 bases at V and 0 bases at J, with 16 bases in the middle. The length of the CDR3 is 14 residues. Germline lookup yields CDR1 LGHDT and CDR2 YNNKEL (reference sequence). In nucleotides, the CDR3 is TGTGCCTCCCGTCCGGACAGAATGAACACTGAAGCTTTCTTT. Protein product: CASRPDRMNTEAFF.

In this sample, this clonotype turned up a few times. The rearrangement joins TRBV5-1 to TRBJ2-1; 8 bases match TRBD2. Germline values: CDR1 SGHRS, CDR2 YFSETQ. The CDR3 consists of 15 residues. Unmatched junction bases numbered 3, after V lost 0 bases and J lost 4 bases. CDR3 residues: CASSLAAGVYNEQFF. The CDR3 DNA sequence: TGCGCCAGCAGCTTGGCAGCGGGAGTATACAATGAGCAGTTCTTC.

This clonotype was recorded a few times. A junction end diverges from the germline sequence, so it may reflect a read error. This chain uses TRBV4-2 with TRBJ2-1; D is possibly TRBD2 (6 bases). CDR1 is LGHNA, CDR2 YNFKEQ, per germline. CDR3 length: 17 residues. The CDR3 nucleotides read TGTGCCAGCAACCAAGAGCCATCGGGACTGGCCTACAATGAGCAGTTCTTC. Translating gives CASNQEPSGLAYNEQFF.

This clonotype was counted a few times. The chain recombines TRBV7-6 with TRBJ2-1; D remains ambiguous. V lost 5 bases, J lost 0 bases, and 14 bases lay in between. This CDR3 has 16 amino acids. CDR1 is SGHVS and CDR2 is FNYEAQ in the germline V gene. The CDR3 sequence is CASSPVVGNSYNEQFF. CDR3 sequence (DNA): TGTGCCAGCAGCCCAGTCGTGGGGAACTCCTACAATGAGCAGTTCTTC.

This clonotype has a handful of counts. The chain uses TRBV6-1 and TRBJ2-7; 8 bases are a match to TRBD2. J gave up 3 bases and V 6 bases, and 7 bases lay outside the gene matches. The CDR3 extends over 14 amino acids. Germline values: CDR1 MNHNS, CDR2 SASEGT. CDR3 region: CASRPGRADYEQYF. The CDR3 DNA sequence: TGTGCCAGCAGGCCCGGGAGGGCCGACTACGAGCAGTACTTC.

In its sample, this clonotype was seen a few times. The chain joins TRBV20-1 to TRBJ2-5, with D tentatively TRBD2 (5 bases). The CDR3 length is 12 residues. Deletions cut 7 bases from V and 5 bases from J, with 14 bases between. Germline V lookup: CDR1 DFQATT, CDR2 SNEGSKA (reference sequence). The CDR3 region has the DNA TGCAGTGGAAAGTCCCGGGATGAGACCCAGTACTTC. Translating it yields CSGKSRDETQYF.

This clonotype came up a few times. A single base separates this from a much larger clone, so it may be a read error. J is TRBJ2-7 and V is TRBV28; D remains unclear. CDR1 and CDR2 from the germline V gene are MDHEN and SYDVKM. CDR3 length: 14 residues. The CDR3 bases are TGTGCCAGCCCCCGGACCTCAGACTCCTACGAGCGGTACTTC. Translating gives CASPRTSDSYERYF.

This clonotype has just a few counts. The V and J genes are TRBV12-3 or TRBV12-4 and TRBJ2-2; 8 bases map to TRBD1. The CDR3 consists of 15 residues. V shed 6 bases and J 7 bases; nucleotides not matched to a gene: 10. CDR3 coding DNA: TGTGCCAGCAGCATAGACAGGGGTTCGAGCGGGGAGCTGTTTTTT. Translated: CASSIDRGSSGELFF.

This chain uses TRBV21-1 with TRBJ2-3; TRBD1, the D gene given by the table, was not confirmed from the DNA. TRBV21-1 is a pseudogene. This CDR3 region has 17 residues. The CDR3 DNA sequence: TGTGCCAGTGCCCGGGGAGTCCCCATATCTGGCACAGATACGCAGTATTTT. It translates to CASARGVPISGTDTQYF.

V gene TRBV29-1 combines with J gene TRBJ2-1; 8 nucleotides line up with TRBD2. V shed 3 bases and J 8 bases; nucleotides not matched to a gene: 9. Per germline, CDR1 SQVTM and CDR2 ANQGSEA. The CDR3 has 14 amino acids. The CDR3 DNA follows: TGCAGCGTTGAGATGGCGGGAGGCCTCCATGAGCAGTTCTTC. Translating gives CSVEMAGGLHEQFF.

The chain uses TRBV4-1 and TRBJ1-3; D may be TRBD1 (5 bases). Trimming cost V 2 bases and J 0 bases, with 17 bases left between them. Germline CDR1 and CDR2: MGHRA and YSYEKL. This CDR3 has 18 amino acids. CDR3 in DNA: TGCGCCAGCAGCCAAACGGGACCCCCATTCTCCTCTGGAAACACCATATATTTT. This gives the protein CASSQTGPPFSSGNTIYF.

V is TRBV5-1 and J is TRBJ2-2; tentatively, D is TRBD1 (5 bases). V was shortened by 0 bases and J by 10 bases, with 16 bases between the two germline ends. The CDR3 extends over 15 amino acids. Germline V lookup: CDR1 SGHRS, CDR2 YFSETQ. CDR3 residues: CASSLAAQAAKELFF. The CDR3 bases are TGCGCCAGCAGCTTGGCGGCACAGGCGGCTAAGGAGCTGTTTTTT. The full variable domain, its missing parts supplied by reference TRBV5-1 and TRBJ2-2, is KAGVTQTPRYLIKTRGQQVTLSCSPISGHRSVSWYQQTPGQGLQFLFEYFSETQRNKGNFPGRFSGRQFSNSRSEMNVSTLELGDSALYLCASSLAAQAAKELFFGEGSRLTVL.

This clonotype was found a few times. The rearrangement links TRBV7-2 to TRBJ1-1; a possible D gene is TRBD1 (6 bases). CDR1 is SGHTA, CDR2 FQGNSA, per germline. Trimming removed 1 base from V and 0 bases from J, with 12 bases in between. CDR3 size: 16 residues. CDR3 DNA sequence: TGTGCCAGCAGCTTAGACAGGGCAATCATGAACACTGAAGCTTTCTTT. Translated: CASSLDRAIMNTEAFF.

CDR3 sequence: CASSQEAQPADTQYF. CDR3 coding DNA: TGTGCCAGCAGCCAAGAAGCCCAGCCGGCAGATACGCAGTATTTT. The V gene is TRBV3-1, the J gene TRBJ2-3; the D is unclear. V was cut by 0 bases and J by 4 bases, with 11 bases left in between. Germline loops: CDR1 LGHDT, CDR2 YNNKEL (reference sequence). The CDR3 is made up of 15 amino acids.

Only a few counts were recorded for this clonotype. CDR3 loop: CSARRDFQETQYF. CDR3 nucleotide sequence: TGCAGTGCTAGAAGGGACTTCCAAGAGACCCAGTACTTC. V gene TRBV20-1 combines with J gene TRBJ2-5, with a weak D call TRBD2 (6 bases). Trimming pared 2 bases from V and 1 base from J, leaving 8 bases between. Germline CDR1 and CDR2: DFQATT and SNEGSKA (reference sequence). This CDR3 spans 13 amino acids.

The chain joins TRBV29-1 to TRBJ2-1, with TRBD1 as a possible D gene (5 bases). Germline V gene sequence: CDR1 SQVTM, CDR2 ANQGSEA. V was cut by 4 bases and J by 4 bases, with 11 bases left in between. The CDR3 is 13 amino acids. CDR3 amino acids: CSVVSRDYNEQFF. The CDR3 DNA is TGCAGCGTTGTATCCAGGGATTACAATGAGCAGTTCTTC.